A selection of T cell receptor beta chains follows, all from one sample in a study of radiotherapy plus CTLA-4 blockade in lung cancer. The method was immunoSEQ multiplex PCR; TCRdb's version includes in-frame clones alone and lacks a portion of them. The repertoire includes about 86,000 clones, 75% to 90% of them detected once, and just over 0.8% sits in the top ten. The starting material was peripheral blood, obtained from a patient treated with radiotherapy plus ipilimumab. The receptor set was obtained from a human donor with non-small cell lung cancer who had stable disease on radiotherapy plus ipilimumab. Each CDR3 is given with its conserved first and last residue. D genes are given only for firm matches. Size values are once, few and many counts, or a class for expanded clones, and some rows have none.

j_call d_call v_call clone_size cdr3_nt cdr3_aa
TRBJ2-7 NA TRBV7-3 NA TGTGCCTTAAATGAGGGACACGAGCAGTACTTC CALNEGHEQYF
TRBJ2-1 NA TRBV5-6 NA TGTGCCAGCAGCCTACACAATGAGCAGTTCTTC CASSLHNEQFF
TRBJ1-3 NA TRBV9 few TGTGCCAGCAGTGAAACGCGGGGGGGCACTATCCCCTCTGGAAACACCATATATTTT CASSETRGGTIPSGNTIYF
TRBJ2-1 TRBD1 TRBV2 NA TGTGCCAGCCAGACAGGGGGAAATTACAATGAGCAGCTCTTC CASQTGGNYNEQLF
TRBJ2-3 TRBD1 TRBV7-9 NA TGTGCCAGCAGCGCAGGACAGGCGGGCACAGATACGCAGTATTTT CASSAGQAGTDTQYF
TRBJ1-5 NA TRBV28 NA TGTGCCAGCAGGAGATGGGAAACCGGAGACAGACGCAATCAGCCCCAGCATTTT CASRRWETGDRRNQPQHF
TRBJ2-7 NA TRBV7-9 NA TGTGCCAGCACCTCTGGGGGTAGCCAAACCTCCTACGAGCAGTACTTC CASTSGGSQTSYEQYF
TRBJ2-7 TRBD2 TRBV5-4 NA TGTGCCAGCAGCTTGGAGGGAGGGATCAAGAGGTACGAGCAGTACTTC CASSLEGGIKRYEQYF
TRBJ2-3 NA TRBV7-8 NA TGTGCCAGCAGCTTCGGACAGTTCACAGATACGCAGTATTTT CASSFGQFTDTQYF
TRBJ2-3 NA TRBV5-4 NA TGTGCCAGCAGCTTGCCTGTGAAACCAGATACGCAGTATTTT CASSLPVKPDTQYF
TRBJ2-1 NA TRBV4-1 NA TGCGCCAGCAGCCTTATGGGAAGCCCGCTCGCGATCTTC CASSLMGSPLAIF
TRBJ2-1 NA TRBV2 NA TGTGCCAGCAAGGGGGGTCGCTCCTACAATGAGCAGTTCTTC CASKGGRSYNEQFF
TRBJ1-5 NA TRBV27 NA TGTGCCAGCAGTTTGTCGGCTACGTCGGGGAATCAGCCCCAGCATTTT CASSLSATSGNQPQHF
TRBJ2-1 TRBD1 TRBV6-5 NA TGTGCCAGCAGTTACTCGACAGGGTGGCCCTCTGAGCAGTTCTTC CASSYSTGWPSEQFF
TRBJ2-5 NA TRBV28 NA TGTGCCAGCAGCCGGAAGCAAGAGACCCAGTACTTC CASSRKQETQYF
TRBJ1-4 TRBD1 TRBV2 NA TGTGCCAGCAGCACAGGGGTTCGGGAAAAACTGTTTTTT CASSTGVREKLFF
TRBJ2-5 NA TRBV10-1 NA TGCGCCAGCAGTGGGCAGGGGCTTCCCGAGACCCAGTACTTC CASSGQGLPETQYF
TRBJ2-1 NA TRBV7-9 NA TGTGCCAGCAGCTCCGGACGTCGCTCCTACAATGAGCAGTTCTTC CASSSGRRSYNEQFF
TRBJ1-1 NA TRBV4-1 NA TGCGCCAGCAGCCACATCTGGACGGTGAACACTGAAGCTTTCTTT CASSHIWTVNTEAFF
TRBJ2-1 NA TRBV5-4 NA TGTGCCAGCCGGCAGCGCAGCTCCTACAATGAGCAGTTCTTC CASRQRSSYNEQFF
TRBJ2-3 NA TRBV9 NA TGTGCCAGCAGCGTACGCTTGTCAGATACGCAGTATTTT CASSVRLSDTQYF
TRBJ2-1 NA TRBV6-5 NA TGTGCCAGCAGTTACTCCGCGGGGTCAACCCGCAATGAGCAGTTCTTC CASSYSAGSTRNEQFF
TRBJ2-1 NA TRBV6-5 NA TGTGCCAGCACAACCTCGGGCCAGGTAGATGAGCAGTTCTTC CASTTSGQVDEQFF
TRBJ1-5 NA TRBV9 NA TGTGCCAGCAGCGCAGGGTCTACGGGTCAGCCCCAGCATTTT CASSAGSTGQPQHF
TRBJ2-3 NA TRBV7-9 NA TGTGCCAGCAGCTTAGGCGGCCCAGATACGCAGTATTTT CASSLGGPDTQYF
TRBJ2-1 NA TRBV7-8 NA TGTGCCAGCAGCTTATTAGCCGGGAATAATGAGCAGTTCTTC CASSLLAGNNEQFF